This T cell receptor beta chain was documented in a study of breast tumors, draining lymph nodes, adjacent tissues. This clonotype was observed a single time. From the multiplex PCR reads, TCRdb called clonotypes with MiXCR, one entry per CDR3 protein. The top ten hold 23% of the sample, which has some 25,000 distinct CDR3 sequences, 60% to 70% seen once. The sequenced sample was tumor-adjacent breast tissue. The sequence derives from a female donor with breast cancer. Some clones in this sample may be carry-over from other donors' samples.

The CDR3 DNA is TGTGCCAGCAGTTTATCGGACAACACCTACGAGCAGTACTTC. Its protein product is CASSLSDNTYEQYF. The chain employs TRBV27 and TRBJ2-7; D is possibly TRBD1 (5 bases). CDR1 and CDR2 (germline): MNHEY, SMNVEV (reference sequence). V gave up 0 bases and J gave up 2 bases, with 8 bases separating them. This CDR3 spans 14 amino acids.